This TCR beta chain came from a study of CD8+CD57+ T cells in acquired aplastic anemia. Study overall: The DNA of sorted CD4+ and CD8+ cells averaged around 3 ug.

Germline V gene sequence: CDR1 MGHDK, CDR2 SYGVNS. The V gene lost 5 bases and the J gene lost 0 bases, with 10 bases spanning the gap. The CDR3 loop spans 14 amino acids. Patients chosen for sequencing had shown CD8+CD57+ cell expansion by flow cytometry. Patient blood was sampled before any therapy had been received. Study-wide results and limits: Patients and controls turned out to have approximately 29 CD8+ CDR3 sequences in common.

The template for TCR beta VDJ and CDR3 sequence profiling was genomic DNA. TCRdb re-called the reads with MiXCR, one entry per CDR3 protein. Of approximately 40,000 distinct CDR3 sequences listed, 63% are singletons. Remarks on this clonotype: Its antigen is as yet unknown.

Sequencing was done on a sample of sorted CD4+, CD8+, or CD8+CD57+ T cells (not recorded which) from PBMCs. The TCR comes from a human donor with aplastic anemia. The rearrangement uses TRBV25-1 and TRBJ1-2; possible D gene TRBD1, 5 bases. The CDR3, as DNA: TGTGCCAGCAGTCCGGGACGGACTAACTATGGCTACACCTTC. As protein: CASSPGRTNYGYTF.